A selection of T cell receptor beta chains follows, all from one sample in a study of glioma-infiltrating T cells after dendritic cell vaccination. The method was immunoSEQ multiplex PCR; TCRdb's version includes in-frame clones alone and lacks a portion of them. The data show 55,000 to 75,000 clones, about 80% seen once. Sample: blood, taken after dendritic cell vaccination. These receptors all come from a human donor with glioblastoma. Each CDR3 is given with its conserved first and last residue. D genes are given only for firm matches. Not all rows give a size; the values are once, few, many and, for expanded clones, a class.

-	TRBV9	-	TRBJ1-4	CASSVGGTDYEKLFF	TGTGCCAGCAGCGTTGGAGGGACGGACTATGAAAAACTGTTTTTT
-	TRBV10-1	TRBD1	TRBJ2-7	CASREIRTGENYEQYF	TGCGCCAGCAGAGAAATCAGGACAGGGGAGAACTACGAGCAGTACTTC
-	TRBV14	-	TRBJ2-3	CASSQLGGTDTQYF	TGTGCCAGCAGCCAATTAGGGGGCACAGATACGCAGTATTTT
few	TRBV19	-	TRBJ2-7	CASSGETHLHPTSSYEQYF	TGTGCCAGTAGTGGTGAGACTCATCTCCACCCCACGAGCTCCTACGAGCAGTACTTC
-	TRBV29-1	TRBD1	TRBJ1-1	CSVKGTGVWTEAFF	TGCAGCGTGAAGGGGACAGGGGTCTGGACTGAAGCTTTCTTT
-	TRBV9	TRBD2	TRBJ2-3	CASSWSGGASDTQYF	TGTGCCAGCAGCTGGAGCGGGGGGGCCTCAGATACGCAGTATTTT
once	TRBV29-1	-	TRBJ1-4	CSVSKDSREKLFF	TGCAGCGTTTCTAAGGACAGCCGGGAAAAACTGTTTTTT
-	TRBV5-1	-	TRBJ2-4	CASSPTRRGGDIQYF	TGCGCCAGCAGCCCGACTCGCCGAGGAGGGGACATTCAGTACTTC
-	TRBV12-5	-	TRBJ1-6	CASGLGQGSNSPLHF	TGTGCTAGTGGTTTAGGGCAGGGTAGCAATTCACCCCTCCACTTT
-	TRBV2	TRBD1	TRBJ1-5	CASSLRGISNQPQHF	TGTGCCAGCTCCCTCAGGGGGATTAGCAATCAGCCCCAGCATTTT
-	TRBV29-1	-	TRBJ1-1	CSVPGSGNAEAFF	TGCAGCGTTCCGGGGAGTGGAAACGCTGAAGCTTTCTTT
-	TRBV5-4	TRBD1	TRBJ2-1	CASSPGGPGYNEQFF	TGTGCCAGCAGCCCAGGGGGCCCTGGCTACAATGAGCAGTTCTTC
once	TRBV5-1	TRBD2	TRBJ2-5	CASSLGGGTETQYF	TGCGCCAGCAGCTTGGGGGGGGGTACGGAGACCCAGTACTTC
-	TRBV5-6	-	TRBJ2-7	CASGLRETTYEQYF	TGTGCCAGCGGGCTCCGAGAGACCACCTACGAGCAGTACTTC
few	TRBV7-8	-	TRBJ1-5	CASSTRDNNQPQHF	TGTGCCAGCAGCACCCGGGACAACAATCAGCCCCAGCATTTT
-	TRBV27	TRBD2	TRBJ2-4	CASSFLAGGTNIQYF	TGTGCCAGCAGTTTTTTAGCGGGGGGAACAAACATTCAGTACTTC
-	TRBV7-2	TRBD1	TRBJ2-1	CASSLETGGDNEQFF	TGTGCCAGCAGCTTAGAGACAGGGGGGGACAATGAGCAGTTCTTC